One and the same sample provided the 3 T cell receptor beta chains below, sequenced in a study of blood T cell repertoires in COVID-19. The protocol was immunoSEQ multiplex PCR, while the TCRdb copy is restricted to in-frame clones and leaves out a portion. The repertoire holds some 130,000 clones, with around four fifths as singletons. Specimen: peripheral blood. Receptors originate from a man aged 55 to 70 who had recovered from COVID-19.

The genes are TRBV6-5 and TRBJ2-1, with D perhaps TRBD2 (6 bases). The CDR3 is 13 amino acids. CDR1 and CDR2 (germline): MNHEY, SVGAGI. V was pared by 9 bases and J by 3 bases, with 12 bases between. The CDR3 bases are TGTGCCAGTGGAGGGGTCGGCTACAATGAGCAGTTCTTC. Protein product: CASGGVGYNEQFF.

This chain connects TRBV29-1 to TRBJ2-1; the match to TRBD1 covers 7 bases. The CDR3 covers 13 residues. V lost 6 bases, J lost 8 bases, and 10 bases stayed unmatched. The germline gives CDR1 SQVTM, CDR2 ANQGSEA. The chain's CDR3 is CSVARTGADEQFF. In DNA form, the CDR3 reads TGCAGCGTAGCCCGAACAGGGGCCGATGAGCAGTTCTTC.

The gene calls are TRBV19 and TRBJ1-5, with D perhaps matching TRBD1 (6 bases). The V end lost 3 bases, the J end lost 0 bases, and 12 bases lay between the germline ends. CDR1 LNHDA and CDR2 SQIVND come from the germline V gene (reference sequence). The CDR3 covers 16 residues. CDR3: CASSIPGAPSNQPQHF. The CDR3 DNA reads TGTGCCAGTAGTATTCCAGGGGCCCCTAGCAATCAGCCCCAGCATTTT.